The 20 T cell receptor beta chains below all came from one sample that was sequenced in a study of CD8 T cells in Susac syndrome. An amount of RNA that ranged from roughly 0.5 to 1 ug was reverse transcribed with random hexamers. TCRdb redid the calling of the immunoSEQ multiplex PCR reads with MiXCR, one entry per CDR3 protein. The profile covers 400,000 or so distinct CDR3 sequences, with roughly 85% appearing a single time and around 0.12% taken by the ten largest. Sequencing used CD8+ T cells from PBMCs. These TCRs come from a human donor with multiple sclerosis.

The chain couples TRBV10-2 to TRBJ2-3; D is uncertain. The germline V and J ends were trimmed by 7 bases and 3 bases, with 5 bases remaining between them. CDR1 is WSHSY and CDR2 is SAAADI in the germline V gene. This CDR3 is 11 amino acids long. The chain's CDR3 is CASMGTDTQYF. The CDR3 DNA follows: TGCGCCAGCATGGGGACAGATACGCAGTATTTT.

This clonotype has only one observation. This chain uses TRBV11-2 with TRBJ2-7, with 10 bases aligning to TRBD2. The CDR3 has 16 amino acids. CDR1 and CDR2 from the germline V gene are SGHAT and FQNNGV. V was pared by 4 bases and J by 2 bases, with 8 bases of the junction left unmatched. The chain's CDR3 is CASSSWTSGFTYEQYF. In DNA form, the CDR3 reads TGTGCCAGCAGCTCCTGGACTAGCGGTTTTACCTACGAGCAGTACTTC.

V is TRBV30 and J is TRBJ2-4, with TRBD2 matching over 15 bases. CDR1 is GTSNPN and CDR2 is SVGIG in the germline V gene (reference sequence). The CDR3 is 17 amino acids. Trimming removed 1 base from V and 0 bases from J; junction bases left unmatched: 1. As DNA, the CDR3 is TGTGCCTGGAGTGAGGGACTAGCGGGGGGAGCCAAAAACATTCAGTACTTC. It encodes CAWSEGLAGGAKNIQYF.

This chain uses TRBV5-1 with TRBJ2-5, with D perhaps TRBD2 (5 bases). Between the trimmed V and J ends, which lost 5 bases and 0 bases, there was a span of 14 bases. Germline V lookup: CDR1 SGHRS, CDR2 YFSETQ. The CDR3 covers 15 residues. CDR3 in DNA: TGCGCCAGCAGTTTGCGACCCGGGAACCAAGAGACCCAGTACTTC. It specifies CASSLRPGNQETQYF.

The chain couples TRBV5-4 to TRBJ1-1, with TRBD1 as a possible D gene (5 bases). V lost 5 bases and J 3 bases, leaving 8 bases between the germline ends. Germline assignment: CDR1 SGHNT and CDR2 YYREEE (reference sequence). The CDR3 runs 12 residues. The CDR3 here is CASRGPDTEAFF. The CDR3 DNA sequence: TGTGCCAGCAGGGGACCGGACACTGAAGCTTTCTTT.

The chain links TRBV6-5 to TRBJ1-2, with 8 bases aligning to TRBD1. V was clipped by 10 bases and J by 5 bases; unmatched bases: 9. CDR3 size: 13 residues. Germline lookup yields CDR1 MNHEY and CDR2 SVGAGI. CDR3 nucleotides: TGTGCCACCGGACAGGGAGGAGATTATGGCTACACCTTC. It yields the protein CATGQGGDYGYTF.

J is TRBJ2-1 and V is TRBV5-1; possibly TRBD2 for D (7 bases). This CDR3 has 15 amino acids. The V gene's germline CDR1 is SGHRS and CDR2 YFSETQ. Trimming shortened V by 5 bases and J by 4 bases, and 16 bases separated the two germline ends. The CDR3, as DNA: TGCGCCAGCAGAGGTGCAGGGGAGGGGTACAATGAGCAGTTCTTC. Its translation is CASRGAGEGYNEQFF.

V and J are TRBV12-3 or TRBV12-4 and TRBJ2-5, with a possible D match to TRBD2 (6 bases). This CDR3 is built from 16 residues. The V end was cut by 3 bases, the J end by 2 bases, with 16 bases between. CDR3 sequence (DNA): TGTGCCAGCAGTTTGTTAGCGGAAATTCTACAAGAGACCCAGTACTTC. This gives the protein CASSLLAEILQETQYF.

The chain is built from TRBV6-1 and TRBJ1-2; D is perhaps TRBD1 (6 bases). From germline, CDR1 is MNHNS and CDR2 SASEGT. CDR3 length: 15 amino acids. Trimming removed 3 bases from V and 0 bases from J, with 11 bases in between. The CDR3 DNA reads as TGTGCCAGCAGTGAGGGACACAACCCTAACTATGGCTACACCTTC. As protein: CASSEGHNPNYGYTF.

DNA of the CDR3: TGTGCCATCAGGATGGGGTCCTACGAGCAGTACTTC. Translating it yields CAIRMGSYEQYF. The V call is TRBV10-3, the J call TRBJ2-7; D is unresolved. Germline V gene data show CDR1 as ENHRY and CDR2 as SYGVKD. Trimming removed 6 bases at V and 1 base at J, with 7 bases between. This CDR3 has 12 residues.

This clonotype was found once. This chain uses TRBV27 with TRBJ2-7; 10 nucleotides align to TRBD2. Trimming took 2 bases from V and 6 from J; bases not matched to a gene: 7. This CDR3 has 15 residues. Germline CDR1 reads MNHEY; CDR2 reads SMNVEV (reference sequence). Here the CDR3 DNA reads TGTGCCAGCAGTTTAGGGGGGCTAGCGGGAGCCGAGCAGTACTTC. Encoded protein: CASSLGGLAGAEQYF.

V gene TRBV30 combines with J gene TRBJ1-2, with TRBD1 as a possible D gene (6 bases). Trimming took 5 bases from V and 7 from J, leaving 32 bases between them. CDR3 length equals 18 residues. From germline, CDR1 is GTSNPN and CDR2 SVGIG (reference sequence). CDR3 in amino acids: CAWGTGTPGPAGFFGYTF. The CDR3 DNA sequence: TGTGCCTGGGGTACAGGGACGCCGGGTCCCGCGGGTTTTTTTGGCTACACCTTC.

This chain uses TRBV7-3 with TRBJ2-7; 7 bases map to TRBD1. This CDR3 region has 14 residues. Germline CDR1 is SGHTA and CDR2 is FQGTGA. Losses at the gene ends were 4 bases for V and 6 bases for J; bases not matched to a gene: 9. CDR3: CASSSTPGGREQYF. The CDR3 region has the DNA TGTGCCAGCAGCTCTACCCCAGGGGGTCGCGAGCAGTACTTC.

The chain uses TRBV5-1 and TRBJ2-7; 9 bases are shared with TRBD1. The CDR3 length is 16 residues. CDR1 SGHRS and CDR2 YFSETQ come from the germline V gene. The ends lost 4 bases at V and 4 bases at J; junction bases unmatched: 12. The CDR3 nucleotides are TGCGCCAGCAGCGGCGGGACAGGGCTTCGAGTATACGAGCAGTACTTC. This sequence encodes CASSGGTGLRVYEQYF.

The chain employs TRBV27 and TRBJ1-5; D gene unclear. V was cut by 5 bases and J by 5 bases, with 10 bases left in between. Germline CDR1 and CDR2: MNHEY and SMNVEV (reference sequence). The CDR3 consists of 13 residues. The CDR3 nucleotides read TGTGCCAGCAGTCCCACCCCGTATCAGCCCCAGCATTTT. This translates into CASSPTPYQPQHF.

The chain combines TRBV27 with TRBJ1-1, with D tentatively TRBD1 (6 bases). CDR1 and CDR2 (germline): MNHEY, SMNVEV (reference sequence). V was cut by 4 bases and J by 3 bases, with 15 bases left in between. The CDR3 has 15 residues. This CDR3 is CASSSGVGAYTEAFF. In DNA, the CDR3 is TGTGCCAGCAGTTCAGGGGTCGGGGCCTACACTGAAGCTTTCTTT.

This rearrangement joins TRBV7-6 to TRBJ2-5; 7 bases align to TRBD1. V was clipped by 5 bases and J by 5 bases; unmatched bases: 11. From germline, CDR1 is SGHVS and CDR2 FNYEAQ. This CDR3 has 15 residues. CDR3 nucleotide sequence: TGTGCCAGCAGCGGCAAAACAGGGGCTGGGGAGACCCAGTACTTC. It specifies CASSGKTGAGETQYF.

This clonotype was observed a handful of times. The chain uses TRBV6-1 and TRBJ2-1, with D perhaps TRBD2 (6 bases). Germline values: CDR1 MNHNS, CDR2 SASEGT. CDR3 length: 15 residues. V was shortened by 6 bases and J by 3 bases, with 15 bases between the two germline ends. CDR3 DNA sequence: TGTGCCAGCAGCCAAACTAGCATAGTCTACAATGAGCAGTTCTTC. It codes for CASSQTSIVYNEQFF.

This rearrangement joins TRBV2 to TRBJ1-2; D gene unclear. The CDR3 has 12 residues. Germline lookup yields CDR1 SNHLY and CDR2 FYNNEI. The V and J ends lost 8 bases and 2 bases respectively, with 9 bases between them. DNA of the CDR3: TGTGCCAGCGTCCCGGGAAACTATGGCTACACCTTC. Translating it yields CASVPGNYGYTF.

CDR3 sequence reads: CASSLWPGGDSNQPQHF. The CDR3, as DNA: TGTGCCAGCAGTTTATGGCCCGGCGGTGATAGCAATCAGCCCCAGCATTTT. The V gene is TRBV28, the J gene TRBJ1-5; D gene uncertain. CDR3 size: 17 residues. V lost 0 bases, J lost 0 bases, and 12 bases lay in between. Germline CDR1 and CDR2: MDHEN and SYDVKM.